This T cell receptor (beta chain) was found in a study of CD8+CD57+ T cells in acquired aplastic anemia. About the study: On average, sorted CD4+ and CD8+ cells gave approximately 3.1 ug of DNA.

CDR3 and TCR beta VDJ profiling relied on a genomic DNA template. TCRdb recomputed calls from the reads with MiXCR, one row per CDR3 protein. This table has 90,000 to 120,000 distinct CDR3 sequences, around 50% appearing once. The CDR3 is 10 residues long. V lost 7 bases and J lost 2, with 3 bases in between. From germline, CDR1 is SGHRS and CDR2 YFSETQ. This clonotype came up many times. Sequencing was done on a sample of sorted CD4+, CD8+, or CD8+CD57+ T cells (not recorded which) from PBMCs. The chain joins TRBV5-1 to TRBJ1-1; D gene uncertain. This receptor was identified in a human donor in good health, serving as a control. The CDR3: CASGNTEAFF. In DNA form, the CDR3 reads TGCGCCAGCGGTAACACTGAAGCTTTCTTT.